A selection of T cell receptor beta chains follows, all from one sample in a study of cytomegalovirus exposure and HLA in healthy donors. Libraries were prepared by immunoSEQ multiplex PCR; TCRdb keeps only in-frame clonotypes and omits some of them. The sample lists fewer than 200,000 clones, about 79% occurring once. The sequenced material came from PBMCs. These receptors were collected from a girl aged 2 to 10 in good health and CMV-seropositive. Both conserved end residues are trimmed from each CDR3. Clone size is shown for a subset of rows, as once, few, many or a class of expanded clone.

J,size,V,CDR3
TRBJ1-4,-,TRBV19,ASSIGHARQGYEKLF
TRBJ2-7,-,TRBV28,ASSYSPEQY
TRBJ2-5,-,TRBV20-1,MARSRETQY
TRBJ1-4,-,TRBV10-2,ASSTFRGQGSPLF
TRBJ1-4,-,TRBV6-5,ASGYRGVVGEKLF
TRBJ1-4,once,TRBV11-1,ASSLDGRNEKLF
TRBJ1-6,-,TRBV6-6,ASRAGTGVYSPLH
TRBJ2-3,-,TRBV27,ASSQGLAGGDTQY
TRBJ2-1,-,TRBV30,AWSRTPEAF
TRBJ1-4,-,TRBV7-2,ASSFRGEKLF
TRBJ1-1,once,TRBV19,ASTPMGGTEAF
TRBJ2-1,-,TRBV7-7,ASSLGRGRGYNEQF
TRBJ2-3,once,TRBV5-1,ASSWTIAGGTDTQY
TRBJ2-1,-,TRBV6-1,ASRVRASSYNEQF
TRBJ2-7,-,TRBV25-1,ASSEIRGYEQY
TRBJ1-1,-,TRBV5-1,ASSLAGAGTEAF
TRBJ2-7,-,TRBV5-1,ASSPTGLDYEQY
TRBJ1-5,-,TRBV5-6,ASSVGTASNQPQH
TRBJ2-1,-,TRBV28,ASVEGEGYNEQF
TRBJ1-2,few,TRBV2,ASSRIRTENYGYT
TRBJ2-5,-,TRBV25-1,ASNRGIQETQY
TRBJ1-3,-,TRBV7-9,SSSFWGPAAGNTIY
TRBJ1-5,few,TRBV5-1,ASSPTTDQPQH
TRBJ2-7,-,TRBV13,ASSPMTGPNEQY
TRBJ1-2,-,TRBV5-1,ASSREPGRDYGYT
TRBJ2-5,-,TRBV7-9,ASSLVAAYQETQY
TRBJ2-1,-,TRBV9,ASSVVPASGGFNEQF
TRBJ1-4,-,TRBV29-1,SVEPRGSEKLF
TRBJ2-1,-,TRBV2,ASRVGEQF
TRBJ2-6,-,TRBV9,ASSGGHRRLTSGANVLT
TRBJ1-1,-,TRBV7-7,ASSLTGQFSEAF
TRBJ2-3,few,TRBV28,ASSLSSGGAGTQY
TRBJ1-1,-,TRBV14,ASSPEFFMNTEAF